These 29 T cell receptor beta chains share one sample of origin, sequenced in a study of vaccination and CD4 T cells after COVID-19. The Oncomine TCR Beta short-read assay was applied to DNA of cultured CD4+ T cells. TCRdb analysed the PCR reads with MiXCR anew, one entry per CDR3 protein. The table lists roughly 4,000 distinct CDR3 sequences, about a third of them singletons. For these TCRs, the target antigens are not known. Described treatment: roughly nine-day PBMC culture with coronavirus spike peptide pools or control peptides (ViraFEST assay). Researchers collected the unexposed donor's CD4+ T cells before the COVID-19 pandemic (2011-2018). What was sequenced was CD4+ T cells from blood, cultured in vitro. These receptors all come from a human donor in good health.

J is TRBJ1-1 and V is TRBV30; 7 nucleotides match TRBD1. Germline values: CDR1 GTSNPN, CDR2 SVGIG (reference sequence). The V gene end was trimmed by 2 bases and the J gene end by 5 bases; junction bases not matched to a gene: 8. The CDR3 is made up of 14 amino acids. CDR3 nucleotide sequence: TGTGCCTGGAGTACCCAGACAGGGCAGACTGAAGCTTTCTTT. Protein sequence: CAWSTQTGQTEAFF.

The chain combines TRBV7-6 with TRBJ2-7; 9 bases map to TRBD1. The germline gives CDR1 SGHVS, CDR2 FNYEAQ. Trimming took 4 bases from V and 5 from J; bases not matched to a gene: 6. The CDR3 spans 14 residues. In DNA, the CDR3 is TGTGCCAGCAGCTCTGACAGGGGGAGCGACGAGCAGTACTTC. Translated: CASSSDRGSDEQYF.

This clonotype was recorded a few times. This chain uses TRBV20-1 with TRBJ1-5; the match to TRBD1 covers 11 bases. The V gene end was trimmed by 3 bases and the J gene end by 6 bases; junction bases not matched to a gene: 7. The CDR3 is made up of 15 amino acids. Germline assignment: CDR1 DFQATT and CDR2 SNEGSKA (reference sequence). In DNA, the CDR3 is TGCAGTGCTAGCCGAGGACAGGGGGCGGGTCAGCCCCAGCATTTT. Translated, it gives CSASRGQGAGQPQHF.

The chain uses TRBV2 and TRBJ1-5, with unresolved D. The CDR3 length is 15 residues. Trimming took off 4 bases at V and 2 bases at J, with 12 bases between the two ends. Germline values: CDR1 SNHLY, CDR2 FYNNEI. The CDR3 spells CASSGEYSGNQPQHF. CDR3 DNA: TGTGCCAGCAGTGGGGAATATAGTGGCAATCAGCCCCAGCATTTT. Full variable domain (remainder filled in from reference TRBV2 and TRBJ1-5): EPEVTQTPSHQVTQMGQEVILRCVPISNHLYFYWYRQILGQKVEFLVSFYNNEISEKSEIFDDQFSVERPDGSNFTLKIRSTKLEDSAMYFCASSGEYSGNQPQHFGDGTRLSIL.

V usage is TRBV5-1 and J usage is TRBJ2-3, with TRBD1 identical over 9 bases. Losses at the gene ends were 3 bases for V and 0 bases for J; bases not matched to a gene: 2. There are 15 residues in the CDR3. Germline assignment: CDR1 SGHRS and CDR2 YFSETQ. CDR3 sequence reads: CASSWGTGSTDTQYF. CDR3 DNA: TGCGCCAGCAGCTGGGGGACAGGGAGCACAGATACGCAGTATTTT.

This sequence joins TRBV6-1 and TRBJ1-5; no clear D gene. The CDR3 spans 16 residues. The ends were cut back, 6 bases at V and 7 bases at J, with 22 bases in the middle. Germline assignment: CDR1 MNHNS and CDR2 SASEGT. The CDR3, as DNA: TGTGCCAGCAGGGGGTTGCCGGGCTATGTTTTCCAGCCCCAGCATTTT. It encodes CASRGLPGYVFQPQHF.

To note about this clonotype: Just one base apart from a much larger clone, this may be a read error. The DNA of the CDR3 is TGTGCCACCAGCAGAGATTTGGGGGCAGACAATCGGCCCCAGCATTTT. It yields the protein CATSRDLGADNRPQHF. The rearrangement links TRBV15 to TRBJ1-5, with D maybe TRBD1 (6 bases). The CDR3 runs 16 residues. Germline assignment: CDR1 LNHNV and CDR2 YYDKDF (reference sequence).

This chain uses TRBV6-1 with TRBJ1-1; the D gene is possibly TRBD1 (5 bases). Trimming stripped 6 bases from V and 1 base from J, with 12 bases between. The CDR3 sequence is 14 residues long. CDR1 is MNHNS and CDR2 is SASEGT in the germline V gene. The CDR3 is CASRPGRRNTEAFF. DNA for the CDR3: TGTGCCAGCAGACCGGGACGGAGGAACACTGAAGCTTTCTTT.

The chain uses TRBV24-1 and TRBJ1-4, with D hard to call. This CDR3 has 13 residues. With 5 bases removed from V and 6 bases from J, the gap between germline ends came to 9 bases. CDR1 is KGHDR, CDR2 SFDVKD, per germline. CDR3 amino acids: CATSAGPDEKLFF. CDR3 nucleotides: TGTGCCACCAGTGCAGGTCCAGATGAAAAACTGTTTTTT.

This chain links TRBV29-1 with TRBJ1-2; D unresolved. The CDR3 totals 10 residues. V was cut by 3 bases and J by 8 bases, with 7 bases left in between. Looked up from germline, CDR1 is SQVTM and CDR2 is ANQGSEA. This CDR3 is CSVDESGYTF. CDR3 coding DNA: TGCAGCGTTGACGAGTCGGGCTACACCTTC. Supplemented by reference TRBV29-1 and TRBJ1-2, the full variable domain reads SAVISQKPSRDICQRGTSLTIQCQVDSQVTMMFWYRQQPGQSLTLIATANQGSEATYESGFVIDKFPISRPNLTFSTLTVSNMSPEDSSIYLCSVDESGYTFGSGTRLTVV.

This chain connects TRBV6-1 to TRBJ2-3; weak D call: TRBD2 (5 bases). The V and J ends lost 6 bases and 4 bases respectively, with 20 bases between them. Germline V gene sequence: CDR1 MNHNS, CDR2 SASEGT. The CDR3 is 16 residues long. The CDR3 nucleotides read TGTGCCAGCAGCTGGACGGGGAATCAAGTAGCAGATACGCAGTATTTT. It is translated as CASSWTGNQVADTQYF.

The CDR3 nucleotides read TGCAGTGCCGTGGCTAGCTCCTACAATGAGCAGTTCTTC. Its protein product is CSAVASSYNEQFF. V gene TRBV20-1 combines with J gene TRBJ2-1; no firm D call. This CDR3 contains 13 residues. The V end lost 6 bases, the J end lost 0 bases, and 9 bases lay between the germline ends. Germline lookup yields CDR1 DFQATT and CDR2 SNEGSKA (reference sequence).

There are a few counts of this clonotype. The rearrangement uses TRBV2 and TRBJ2-1; D not certain. The V and J ends lost 4 bases and 0 bases respectively, with 10 bases between them. Germline assignment: CDR1 SNHLY and CDR2 FYNNEI. The CDR3 has 15 residues. In nucleotides, the CDR3 is TGTGCCAGCAGTGTAGGTCAGAGCTCCTACAATGAGCAGTTCTTC. This encodes CASSVGQSSYNEQFF.

This chain links TRBV9 with TRBJ2-7; D is possibly TRBD1 (6 bases). V dropped 3 bases and J dropped 5 bases, with 15 bases sitting between them. The CDR3 is 14 residues long. Germline values: CDR1 SGDLS, CDR2 YYNGEE. The CDR3 loop reads CASSEQGIIDEQYF. In nucleotides, the CDR3 is TGTGCCAGCAGCGAACAGGGTATCATAGACGAGCAGTACTTC.

This chain uses TRBV20-1 with TRBJ2-5; D perhaps matches TRBD2 (6 bases). The CDR3 contains 15 residues. Germline CDR1 DFQATT, CDR2 SNEGSKA (reference sequence). Trimming left V 3 bases short and J 0 bases short, with 14 bases between. CDR3: CSARRGLGDQETQYF. CDR3 bases: TGCAGTGCTAGGAGGGGACTGGGGGACCAAGAGACCCAGTACTTC.

This clonotype appeared a few times. The chain recombines TRBV27 with TRBJ1-5; D remains unclear. CDR3 length: 13 amino acids. CDR1 and CDR2 from the germline V gene are MNHEY and SMNVEV (reference sequence). V lost 3 bases and J lost 5, with 8 bases in between. CDR3 region: CASSFGEDQPQHF. The CDR3 DNA is TGTGCCAGCAGTTTCGGCGAGGATCAGCCCCAGCATTTT.

In its sample, this clonotype was seen once. This sequence joins TRBV6-5 and TRBJ2-7; TRBD1 agrees at 9 bases. CDR3 length: 15 amino acids. CDR1 MNHEY and CDR2 SVGAGI come from the germline V gene. V lost 4 bases and J lost 3; bases outside the gene matches: 7. CDR3: CASSSPGQGGYEQYF. The DNA for the CDR3 is TGTGCCAGCAGTTCCCCGGGACAGGGAGGCTACGAGCAGTACTTC.

This chain connects TRBV5-8 to TRBJ1-2; weak D call: TRBD1 (5 bases). The V end was cut by 4 bases, the J end by 5 bases, with 15 bases between. Germline CDR1 SGHTS, CDR2 YDEGEE. The CDR3 extends over 14 amino acids. Written as DNA, the CDR3 is TGTGCCAGCAGCGGTTGGGGACCGAATTATGGCTACACCTTC. It specifies CASSGWGPNYGYTF. The whole variable domain, filled in from reference TRBV5-8 and TRBJ1-2, reads EAGVTQSPTHLIKTRGQQATLRCSPISGHTSVYWYQQALGLGLQFLLWYDEGEERNRGNFPPRFSGRQFPNYSSELNVNALELEDSALYLCASSGWGPNYGYTFGSGTRLTVV.

The chain recombines TRBV2 with TRBJ1-2; D not resolved. V lost 11 bases and J lost 8, with 12 bases in between. The CDR3 runs 10 residues. From germline, CDR1 is SNHLY and CDR2 FYNNEI. The CDR3 sequence: CAATDLGYTF. The CDR3 bases are TGTGCCGCAACCGACTTGGGCTACACCTTC.

The chain couples TRBV6-1 to TRBJ2-6; 8 nucleotides agree with TRBD1. V lost 7 bases, J lost 2 bases, and 4 bases stayed unmatched. Looked up from germline, CDR1 is MNHNS and CDR2 is SASEGT. The CDR3 contains 15 residues. The CDR3 region is CASTGQGAGANVLTF. In DNA form, the CDR3 reads TGTGCCAGCACCGGACAGGGAGCTGGGGCCAACGTCCTGACTTTC.

This clonotype has only a few counts. V and J are TRBV19 and TRBJ1-2, with D tentatively TRBD1 (6 bases). V shed 7 bases and J shed 4 bases, with 19 bases lying between them. The germline V gene has CDR1 LNHDA and CDR2 SQIVND (reference sequence). This CDR3 is built from 15 residues. CDR3 loop: CASIDGGHGSYGYTF. Here the CDR3 DNA reads TGTGCCAGTATTGATGGGGGGCATGGGAGCTATGGCTACACCTTC. Drawing the rest from reference TRBV19 and TRBJ1-2, the complete variable domain is DGGITQSPKYLFRKEGQNVTLSCEQNLNHDAMYWYRQDPGQGLRLIYYSQIVNDFQKGDIAEGYSVSREKKESFPLTVTSAQKNPTAFYLCASIDGGHGSYGYTFGSGTRLTVV.

The chain couples TRBV5-5 to TRBJ1-1; 7 bases are a match to TRBD1. V was pared by 0 bases and J by 3 bases, with 2 bases of the junction left unmatched. Germline CDR1 is SGHKS and CDR2 is YYEKEE (reference sequence). The CDR3 extends over 14 amino acids. The CDR3 bases are TGTGCCAGCAGCTTGGAGGGGGCAGACACTGAAGCTTTCTTT. This translates into CASSLEGADTEAFF. Supplemented by reference TRBV5-5 and TRBJ1-1, the full variable domain reads DAGVTQSPTHLIKTRGQQVTLRCSPISGHKSVSWYQQVLGQGPQFIFQYYEKEERGRGNFPDRFSARQFPNYSSELNVNALLLGDSALYLCASSLEGADTEAFFGQGTRLTVV.

The chain links TRBV6-1 to TRBJ1-2; TRBD1 matches at 7 bases. The CDR3 sequence is 14 residues long. Germline CDR1 and CDR2: MNHNS and SASEGT. V trimming: 5 bases; J trimming: 0 bases; junction bases outside the gene matches: 3. The CDR3 sequence: CASSRDSANYGYTF. The CDR3 DNA is TGTGCCAGCAGTAGGGACAGTGCTAACTATGGCTACACCTTC.

The genes are TRBV7-2 and TRBJ2-5; D unresolved. V was trimmed by 10 bases and J by 2 bases, leaving 17 bases between them. Germline assignment: CDR1 SGHTA and CDR2 FQGNSA. The CDR3 runs 14 residues. The CDR3 sequence: CATSSPPLQETQYF. The CDR3 DNA is TGTGCCACTAGTTCCCCTCCCCTTCAAGAGACCCAGTACTTC.

The J gene is TRBJ2-3, the V gene TRBV7-8; either TRBD1 or TRBD2 may fit D (5 bases each). Trimming left V 5 bases short and J 2 bases short, with 20 bases between. CDR3 size: 17 residues. Germline V gene lookup returns CDR1 SGHVS and CDR2 FQNEAQ. This CDR3 is CASSTTTGAGPTDTQYF. The CDR3 region has the DNA TGTGCCAGCAGCACGACCACTGGGGCGGGTCCCACAGATACGCAGTATTTT.

This chain connects TRBV7-8 to TRBJ2-7; D not certain. The CDR3 contains 13 residues. Germline V lookup: CDR1 SGHVS, CDR2 FQNEAQ. V gave up 0 bases and J gave up 6 bases, with 9 bases separating them. The CDR3 region has the DNA TGTGCCAGCAGCTTAGCGCAGGATCGCGAGCAGTACTTC. The encoded protein is CASSLAQDREQYF.

For the CDR3, the DNA is TGTGCCAGTAGTATATCAGGGGCGCAGACCTTCTATGGCTACACCTTC. It is translated as CASSISGAQTFYGYTF. This chain connects TRBV19 to TRBJ1-2; possibly TRBD1 for D (6 bases). This CDR3 has 16 residues. Trimming removed 2 bases from V and 4 bases from J, with 17 bases in between. CDR1 is LNHDA and CDR2 is SQIVND in the germline V gene (reference sequence).

About this clonotype itself: The limits of the CDR3 on the DNA are not certain, so only TCRdb's listed CDR3 is given. The V gene is TRBV27, the J gene TRBJ1-2. The CDR3 region is 24 residues in length, termini included. The germline V gene encodes CDR1 MNHEY and CDR2 SMNVEV (reference sequence). The CDR3 region is CASTNQTSMYLCASSFRQNYGYTF.

This chain uses TRBV19 with TRBJ2-6, with 11 bases that match TRBD1. The V gene end was trimmed by 3 bases and the J gene end by 3 bases; junction bases not matched to a gene: 4. This CDR3 spans 17 amino acids. The V gene's germline CDR1 is LNHDA and CDR2 SQIVND (reference sequence). The CDR3 nucleotides read TGTGCCAGTAGTATCCCGGACAGGGGGCGTGGGGCCAACGTCCTGACTTTC. Protein product: CASSIPDRGRGANVLTF.